The 6 T cell receptor beta chains in this list originate from one sample, sequenced in a study of post-analysis software for immune sequencing data. General study results and limits: Patients showed TRBV5-6, TRBV5-1 and TRBV20-1 among 4 or 5 TRBV segments more frequent than in controls.

Unique molecular identifiers featured in each of the TCR beta cDNA libraries. MiXCR, run by TCRdb on the PCR reads, gives a single entry per CDR3 protein. The sample carries hundreds of thousands of distinct CDR3 sequences, around 64% recorded once. These TCRs are of unknown antigen specificity. Sequenced sample: blood. The receptors here all came from a girl under 10 years old with multiple sclerosis.

The chain is built from TRBV6-6 and TRBJ1-5; 9 bases are a match to TRBD1. Per germline, CDR1 MNHNY and CDR2 SVGAGI (reference sequence). The trim removed 3 bases at V and 7 bases at J, leaving 4 bases unmatched. The CDR3 spans 14 residues. CDR3 sequence (DNA): TGTGCCAGCAGTTATGGGACAGGGCAACAGCCCCAGCATTTT. Translating gives CASSYGTGQQPQHF.

The V gene is TRBV15, the J gene TRBJ1-1; 11 nucleotides agree with TRBD1. CDR1 is LNHNV and CDR2 is YYDKDF in the germline V gene (reference sequence). This CDR3 has 16 residues. V gave up 4 bases and J gave up 0 bases; unmatched junction bases: 4. The CDR3 DNA is TGTGCCACCAGCAAGGGACAGGGGGTTCTGAACACTGAAGCTTTCTTT. Protein sequence: CATSKGQGVLNTEAFF.

The chain links TRBV7-6 to TRBJ2-5, with TRBD1 matching 8 bases. This CDR3 has 15 amino acids. Looked up from germline, CDR1 is SGHVS and CDR2 is FNYEAQ. The junction had 10 bases not matched to a gene; V was cut back by 6 bases and J by 4 bases. The DNA of the CDR3 is TGTGCCAGCAGTTCTCGACAGGGGAACCGAGAGACCCAGTACTTC. Translating it yields CASSSRQGNRETQYF.

This clonotype was observed a few times. This rearrangement joins TRBV11-2 to TRBJ1-1; D uncertain. Germline CDR1 reads SGHAT; CDR2 reads FQNNGV. The CDR3 has 15 amino acids. The V end lost 1 base, the J end lost 2 bases, and 11 bases lay between the germline ends. The CDR3 DNA is TGTGCCAGCAGCTTAGTTGTAGCAATTAACACTGAAGCTTTCTTT. Amino acid sequence: CASSLVVAINTEAFF. The whole variable domain, remainder taken from reference TRBV11-2 and TRBJ1-1, is EAGVAQSPRYKIIEKRQSVAFWCNPISGHATLYWYQQILGQGPKLLIQFQNNGVVDDSQLPKDRFSAERLKGVDSTLKIQPAKLEDSAVYLCASSLVVAINTEAFFGQGTRLTVV.

This clonotype has only a few counts. CDR3 DNA sequence: TGTGCCAGCAGCCGTTCCATTTATGATGCCTACAATGAGCAGTTCTTC. It translates to CASSRSIYDAYNEQFF. The chain links TRBV6-5 to TRBJ2-1; D ambiguous. The CDR3 runs to 16 residues. Germline-derived CDR1 and CDR2 are MNHEY and SVGAGI. V lost 6 bases and J lost 2, with 17 bases in between.

This clonotype turned up a few times. J is TRBJ1-2 and V is TRBV6-2 or TRBV6-3; no clear D. CDR1 is MNHEY, CDR2 SVGEGT, per germline. V was cut by 2 bases and J by 7 bases, with 14 bases left in between. There are 14 residues in the CDR3. In DNA, the CDR3 is TGTGCCAGCAGTTACGCCTCCCTCACGGTTGGCTACACCTTC. This encodes CASSYASLTVGYTF.